These 21 T cell receptor beta chains were sequenced from one sample in a study of cytomegalovirus exposure and HLA in healthy donors. 13 Jbeta primers and 60 Vbeta primers were used for the PCR. Repertoires were generated with immunoSEQ multiplex PCR, while TCRdb's copy carries only in-frame clones and drops some. This table holds about 130,000 clones, around three quarters found once. Material for sequencing was PBMCs. The receptors come from a man younger than 30 in good health and CMV-seronegative.

Only a few counts were recorded for this clone. The rearrangement joins TRBV29-1 to TRBJ1-1, with D perhaps matching TRBD1 (5 bases). Germline V lookup: CDR1 SQVTM, CDR2 ANQGSEA. V lost 7 bases, J lost 4 bases, and 10 bases lay in between. CDR3 length equals 11 residues. The CDR3 region is CSARGITEAFF. The DNA of the CDR3 is TGCAGCGCTAGGGGTATCACTGAAGCTTTCTTT.

The chain employs TRBV27 and TRBJ1-4, with 8 positions matching TRBD1. Trimming cost V 5 bases and J 8 bases; bases outside gene matches: 13. This CDR3 is 16 amino acids long. The V gene's germline CDR1 is MNHEY and CDR2 SMNVEV (reference sequence). In nucleotides, the CDR3 is TGTGCCAGCAGTCCGTACACAGGGGGGGATGGCGAAAAACTGTTTTTT. Its translation is CASSPYTGGDGEKLFF.

V and J are TRBV7-8 and TRBJ1-1; no clear D. V was shortened by 0 bases and J by 2 bases, with 10 bases between the two germline ends. Per germline, CDR1 SGHVS and CDR2 FQNEAQ. This CDR3 has 15 amino acids. This CDR3 is CASSLAGPSNTEAFF. CDR3 in DNA: TGTGCCAGCAGCTTAGCGGGCCCAAGTAACACTGAAGCTTTCTTT.

The chain is built from TRBV7-3 and TRBJ2-2; the D is unclear. V was trimmed by 4 bases and J by 0 bases, leaving 9 bases between them. The germline gives CDR1 SGHTA, CDR2 FQGTGA. This CDR3 region has 15 residues. The CDR3 DNA sequence: TGTGCCAGCAGCTCTCAGGAATCGAACACCGGGGAGCTGTTTTTT. Protein product: CASSSQESNTGELFF.

The chain links TRBV7-9 to TRBJ2-3; 10 bases are a match to TRBD1. The CDR3 extends over 15 amino acids. The V gene's germline CDR1 is SEHNR and CDR2 FQNEAQ (reference sequence). The J segment lost 6 bases and the V segment lost 8 bases, leaving 11 bases of the junction unmatched. CDR3: CASDPGQGIGDTQYF. The CDR3 DNA follows: TGTGCCAGCGACCCGGGACAGGGGATCGGGGATACGCAGTATTTT.

The sample holds one count of this clone. The rearrangement uses TRBV28 and TRBJ2-5, with D unclear. The germline V and J ends were trimmed by 2 bases and 2 bases, with 6 bases remaining between them. Germline V lookup: CDR1 MDHEN, CDR2 SYDVKM. The CDR3 is 13 residues long. The CDR3 DNA is TGTGCCAGCAGTTTAGTCTCGCAAGAGACCCAGTACTTC. It translates to CASSLVSQETQYF.

This clone has only one observation. The J gene is TRBJ2-2, the V gene TRBV9; weak D call: TRBD2 (6 bases). Germline V gives CDR1 SGDLS, CDR2 YYNGEE. The CDR3 has 15 amino acids. V lost 2 bases and J lost 1, with 9 bases in between. CDR3 region: CASSVGGKNTGELFF. CDR3 nucleotides: TGTGCCAGCAGCGTGGGGGGAAAGAACACCGGGGAGCTGTTTTTT.

The rearrangement links TRBV29-1 to TRBJ1-1; D call uncertain. CDR1 is SQVTM, CDR2 ANQGSEA, per germline. Trimming took 5 bases from V and 2 from J, leaving 6 bases between them. The CDR3 extends over 11 amino acids. DNA of the CDR3: TGCAGCGTTCTGTTCAACACTGAAGCTTTCTTT. Translation: CSVLFNTEAFF.

Only one count was recorded for this clone. The V call is TRBV18, the J call TRBJ1-5; no clear D gene. The V and J ends lost 0 bases and 4 bases respectively, with 13 bases between them. The CDR3 has 16 amino acids. The germline V gene encodes CDR1 KGHSH and CDR2 LQKENI. The CDR3 coding sequence is TGTGCCAGCTCACCACCTGGCGGGTCCAATAATCAGCCCCAGCATTTT. It is translated as CASSPPGGSNNQPQHF.

The chain uses TRBV28 and TRBJ1-4, with D perhaps matching TRBD1 (6 bases). The CDR3 spans 15 residues. Trimming took off 4 bases at V and 4 bases at J, with 13 bases between the two ends. Germline assignment: CDR1 MDHEN and CDR2 SYDVKM. CDR3 DNA sequence: TGTGCCAGCAGTTACGGGGGGCTTAGTAATGAAAAACTGTTTTTT. The encoded protein is CASSYGGLSNEKLFF.

This chain uses TRBV27 with TRBJ2-2, with TRBD1 as a possible D gene (5 bases). The CDR3 is 14 amino acids. Trimming shortened V by 6 bases and J by 3 bases, and 11 bases separated the two germline ends. Germline values: CDR1 MNHEY, CDR2 SMNVEV (reference sequence). The CDR3 protein is CASSHRPHTGELFF. As DNA, the CDR3 is TGTGCCAGCAGCCACAGGCCCCACACCGGGGAGCTGTTTTTT.

The chain uses TRBV28 and TRBJ2-5, with TRBD2 matching over 8 bases. V lost 5 bases, J lost 2 bases, and 7 bases stayed unmatched. This CDR3 has 15 amino acids. Germline CDR1 MDHEN, CDR2 SYDVKM. CDR3 nucleotides: TGTGCCAGCAGTCGCACCGGGGGGGGTCAAGAGACCCAGTACTTC. It translates to CASSRTGGGQETQYF.

This rearrangement joins TRBV6-1 to TRBJ2-7; a weak D match, TRBD2 (7 bases). The CDR3 is 13 residues long. Germline V gives CDR1 MNHNS, CDR2 SASEGT. Trimming took off 7 bases at V and 7 bases at J, with 17 bases between the two ends. DNA for the CDR3: TGTGCCAGCATAGGCCGGGGGGCGGGTGAGCAGTACGTC. As protein: CASIGRGAGEQYV.

In this sample, this clone turned up a few times. The genes are TRBV10-1 and TRBJ1-5; D gene uncertain. This CDR3 comprises 17 residues. V was pared by 5 bases and J by 1 base, with 18 bases between. The germline CDR1 and CDR2 sequences are WNHNN and SYGVQD (reference sequence). Here the CDR3 DNA reads TGCGCCAGCAGTAGAGTCGAGCGGGTTTTAAGCAATCAGCCCCAGCATTTT. This translates into CASSRVERVLSNQPQHF.

The sample holds a few counts of this clone. The J gene is TRBJ1-5, the V gene TRBV30; a weak D match, TRBD1 (5 bases). This CDR3 contains 11 residues. Per germline, CDR1 GTSNPN and CDR2 SVGIG (reference sequence). V was cut by 0 bases and J by 8 bases, with 5 bases left in between. CDR3 amino acids: CAWSVGEPQHF. The DNA of the CDR3 is TGTGCCTGGAGTGTAGGGGAGCCCCAGCATTTT.

The chain combines TRBV6-4 with TRBJ1-6; the match to TRBD1 covers 7 bases. There are 13 residues in the CDR3. Germline values: CDR1 MRHNA, CDR2 SNTAGT. The junction had 2 bases not matched to a gene; V was cut back by 4 bases and J by 8 bases. Written as DNA, the CDR3 is TGTGCCAGCAGTGCCGGACAGGATTCACCCCTCCACTTT. This gives the protein CASSAGQDSPLHF.

The J gene is TRBJ1-1, the V gene TRBV5-4; TRBD1 aligns across 9 bases. This CDR3 spans 15 amino acids. CDR1 is SGHNT and CDR2 is YYREEE in the germline V gene (reference sequence). V was pared by 1 base and J by 5 bases, with 6 bases of the junction left unmatched. CDR3 residues: CASSLTRTGETEAFF. In nucleotides, the CDR3 is TGTGCCAGCAGCTTGACCCGGACAGGGGAAACTGAAGCTTTCTTT.

The V call is TRBV28, the J call TRBJ1-2, with D possibly being TRBD1 (6 bases). Germline CDR1 MDHEN, CDR2 SYDVKM. CDR3 length: 12 amino acids. V lost 5 bases to trimming and J lost 11 bases, with 15 bases between them. DNA for the CDR3: TGTGCCAGCAGTCCCCCAGGGGAGAAATACACCTTC. This codes for CASSPPGEKYTF.

The chain uses TRBV7-3 and TRBJ2-2; TRBD2 might be the D (6 bases). The germline CDR1 and CDR2 sequences are SGHTA and FQGTGA. This CDR3 has 14 amino acids. V was cut by 7 bases and J by 0 bases, with 9 bases left in between. The CDR3 DNA reads TGTGCCAGCAACGTAGCGGCGAACACCGGGGAGCTGTTTTTT. Its protein is CASNVAANTGELFF.

This chain's CDR3 is CASSSILAGGDIQYF. The CDR3 nucleotides are TGTGCCAGCAGTTCAATACTAGCGGGAGGAGACATTCAGTACTTC. The chain has TRBV27 and TRBJ2-4; 12 bases line up with TRBD2. J lost 8 bases, V lost 4 bases, and 6 bases had no gene match. The CDR3 consists of 15 residues. CDR1 and CDR2 from the germline V gene are MNHEY and SMNVEV (reference sequence).

The V gene is TRBV5-1, the J gene TRBJ2-3; D remains unclear. Trimming cost V 4 bases and J 4 bases, with 16 bases left between them. Germline CDR1 reads SGHRS; CDR2 reads YFSETQ. CDR3 length: 15 amino acids. Written as DNA, the CDR3 is TGCGCCAGCAGCCCTGAGCCCCAAGCGTCAGATACGCAGTATTTT. Translation: CASSPEPQASDTQYF.